This T cell receptor beta chain was captured by sequencing in a study of T cell changes during pregnancy in multiple sclerosis (dated by TCRdb to about 2019). With regard to the full study: The study examined how the T cell repertoire changed over the course of pregnancy in women with multiple sclerosis.

The CDR3 sequence holds 14 residues, the cysteine and phenylalanine included. The kept DNA is CDR3 alone, 42 bases in frame from the first base. V is trimmed back by 7 bases and J by 2 bases, and the junction contains 8 bases that no gene match accounts for. CDR1 and CDR2 are drawn from the germline V gene: SGHRS, YFSETQ. As regards this clone: The clone's antigen remains unknown. Base quality data are lacking; no much larger clone is found one base away.

Library preparation was by the immunoSEQ multiplex PCR assay. TCRdb re-hosts the immuneACCESS table, in-frame sequences only. Its copies lack some clones; in the studies checked, an unresolved V gene accounts for under half of them, and the cause for the rest is not known. This sample comprises around 40,000 clones, 85% to 95% of them detected only once. The top ten hold around 0.41% of the sample. The starting material was CD4+ T cells from peripheral blood mononuclear cells, obtained in the second trimester of pregnancy. In this chain, TRBV5-1 is recombined with TRBJ2-7; TRBD2 aligns with 8 central bases. This receptor was obtained from a female donor with multiple sclerosis, enrolled in a pregnancy study. For the CDR3, the sequence is CASRQVAGTYEQYF. Here is the DNA: TGCGCCAGCCGCCAAGTAGCGGGGACCTACGAGCAGTACTTC.